This TCR beta chain was found in a study of graft-versus-host responses after intestinal transplantation. This clone turned up a few times. What it recognizes is unknown. TCRdb's copy holds only in-frame clones and misses some; the assay was immunoSEQ multiplex PCR. The sample has about 120,000 clones; approximately 90% are singletons. The length of the CDR3 is 15 residues. Between the trimmed V and J ends, which lost 3 bases and 3 bases, there was a span of 11 bases. Germline values: CDR1 LNHDA, CDR2 SQIVND (reference sequence). The receptor was derived from a human donor who was the organ donor for an intestinal transplant. Sample: unstimulated CD4+ T cells sorted from spleen or lymph node cells, taken before transplant. The rearrangement joins TRBV19 to TRBJ2-2; D possibly uses TRBD1 or TRBD2 (5 bases each). The CDR3, as DNA: TGTGCCAGTAGTATCCCGGGGCGACACACCGGGGAGCTGTTTTTT. This translates into CASSIPGRHTGELFF.